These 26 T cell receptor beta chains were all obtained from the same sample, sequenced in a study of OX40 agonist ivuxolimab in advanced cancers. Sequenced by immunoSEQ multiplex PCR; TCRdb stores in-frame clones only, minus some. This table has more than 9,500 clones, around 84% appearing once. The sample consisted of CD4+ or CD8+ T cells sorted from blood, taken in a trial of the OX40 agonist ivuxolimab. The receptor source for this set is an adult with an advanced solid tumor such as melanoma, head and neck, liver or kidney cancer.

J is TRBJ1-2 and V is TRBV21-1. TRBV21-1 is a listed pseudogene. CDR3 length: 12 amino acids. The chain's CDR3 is CASARIRYGYTF. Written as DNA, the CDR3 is TGTGCCAGCGCCCGGATTCGCTATGGCTACACCTTC.

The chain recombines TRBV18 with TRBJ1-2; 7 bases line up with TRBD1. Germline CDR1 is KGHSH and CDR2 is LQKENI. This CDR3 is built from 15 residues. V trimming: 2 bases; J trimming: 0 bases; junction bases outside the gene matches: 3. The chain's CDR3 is CASSPGQGANYGYTF. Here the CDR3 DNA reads TGTGCCAGCTCACCAGGTCAGGGGGCTAACTATGGCTACACCTTC.

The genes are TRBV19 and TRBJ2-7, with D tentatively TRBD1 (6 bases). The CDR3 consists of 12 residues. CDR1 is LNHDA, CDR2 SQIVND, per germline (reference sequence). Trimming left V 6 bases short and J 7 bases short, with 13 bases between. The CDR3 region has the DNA TGTGCCAGTAGCGTTACAGGGCTAGAGCAGTACTTC. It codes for CASSVTGLEQYF.

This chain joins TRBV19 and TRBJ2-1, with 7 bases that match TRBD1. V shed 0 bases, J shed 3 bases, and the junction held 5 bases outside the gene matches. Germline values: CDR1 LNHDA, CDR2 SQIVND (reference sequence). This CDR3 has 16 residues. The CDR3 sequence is CASSIEGGIRYNEQFF. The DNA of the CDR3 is TGTGCCAGTAGTATAGAAGGGGGCATCCGCTACAATGAGCAGTTCTTC.

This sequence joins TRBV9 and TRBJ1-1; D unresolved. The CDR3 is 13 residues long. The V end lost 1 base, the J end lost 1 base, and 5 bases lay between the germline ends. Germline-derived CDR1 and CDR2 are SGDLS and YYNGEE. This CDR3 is CASSVTTNTEAFF. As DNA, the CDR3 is TGTGCCAGCAGCGTAACTACGAACACTGAAGCTTTCTTT.

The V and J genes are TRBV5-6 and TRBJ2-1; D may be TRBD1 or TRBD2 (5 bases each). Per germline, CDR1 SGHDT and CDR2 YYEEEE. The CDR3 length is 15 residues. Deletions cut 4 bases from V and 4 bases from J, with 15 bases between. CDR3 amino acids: CASSGPGTVYNEQFF. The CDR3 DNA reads TGTGCCAGCAGCGGGCCCGGGACGGTTTACAATGAGCAGTTCTTC.

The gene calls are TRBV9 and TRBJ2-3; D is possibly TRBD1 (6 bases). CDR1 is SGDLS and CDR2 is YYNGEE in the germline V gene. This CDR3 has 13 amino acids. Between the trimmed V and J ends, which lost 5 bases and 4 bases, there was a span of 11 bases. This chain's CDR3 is CASRGGLPDTQYF. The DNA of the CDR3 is TGTGCCAGCAGAGGGGGTTTACCAGATACGCAGTATTTT.

In DNA form, the CDR3 reads TGCAGCATCCAGGGACTCGACTATGAAAAACTGTTTTTT. This gives the protein CSIQGLDYEKLFF. The V gene is TRBV29-1, the J gene TRBJ1-4, with D possibly matching TRBD1 (5 bases). This CDR3 has 13 amino acids. From germline, CDR1 is SQVTM and CDR2 ANQGSEA. Trimming stripped 8 bases from V and 6 bases from J, with 16 bases between.

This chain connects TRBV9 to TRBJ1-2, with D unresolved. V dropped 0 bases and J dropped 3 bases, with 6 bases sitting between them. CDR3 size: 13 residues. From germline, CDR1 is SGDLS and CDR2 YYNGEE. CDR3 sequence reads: CASSVDADYGYTF. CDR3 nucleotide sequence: TGTGCCAGCAGCGTAGATGCGGACTATGGCTACACCTTC.

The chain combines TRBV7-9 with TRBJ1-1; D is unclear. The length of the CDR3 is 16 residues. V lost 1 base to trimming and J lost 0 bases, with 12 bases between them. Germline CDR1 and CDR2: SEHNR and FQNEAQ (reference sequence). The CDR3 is CASSLEGTFMNTEAFF. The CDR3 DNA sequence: TGTGCCAGCAGCTTAGAGGGCACCTTCATGAACACTGAAGCTTTCTTT.

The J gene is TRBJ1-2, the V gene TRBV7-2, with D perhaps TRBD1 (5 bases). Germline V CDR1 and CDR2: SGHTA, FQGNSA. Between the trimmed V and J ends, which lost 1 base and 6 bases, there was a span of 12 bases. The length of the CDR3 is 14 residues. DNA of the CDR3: TGTGCCAGCAGCTTAGTAACGGGGGGGAATGGCTACACCTTC. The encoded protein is CASSLVTGGNGYTF.

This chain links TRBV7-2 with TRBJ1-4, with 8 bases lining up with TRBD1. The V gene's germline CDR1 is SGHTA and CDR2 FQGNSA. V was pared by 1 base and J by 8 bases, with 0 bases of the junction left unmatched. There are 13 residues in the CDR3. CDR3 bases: TGTGCCAGCAGCTTAGGGACAGGGGAAAAACTGTTTTTT. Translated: CASSLGTGEKLFF.

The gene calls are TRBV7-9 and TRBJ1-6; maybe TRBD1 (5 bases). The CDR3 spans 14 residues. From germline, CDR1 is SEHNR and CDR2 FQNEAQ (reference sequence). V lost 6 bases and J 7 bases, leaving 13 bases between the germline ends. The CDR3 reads CASRFSRQNSPLHF. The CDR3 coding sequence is TGTGCCAGCAGATTTAGCAGACAGAATTCACCCCTCCACTTT.

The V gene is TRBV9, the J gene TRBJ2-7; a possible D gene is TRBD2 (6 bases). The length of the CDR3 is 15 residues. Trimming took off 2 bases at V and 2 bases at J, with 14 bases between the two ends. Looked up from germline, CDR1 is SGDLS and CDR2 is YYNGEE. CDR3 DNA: TGTGCCAGCAGCGTTGGTCCGGGACTCGCCTACGAGCAGTACTTC. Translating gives CASSVGPGLAYEQYF.

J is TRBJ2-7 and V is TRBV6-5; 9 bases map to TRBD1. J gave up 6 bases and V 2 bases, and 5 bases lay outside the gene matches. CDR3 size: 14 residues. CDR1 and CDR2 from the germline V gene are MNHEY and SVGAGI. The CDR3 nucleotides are TGTGCCAGCAGTTACACAGGGGGCGTCGGCGAGCAGTACTTC. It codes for CASSYTGGVGEQYF.

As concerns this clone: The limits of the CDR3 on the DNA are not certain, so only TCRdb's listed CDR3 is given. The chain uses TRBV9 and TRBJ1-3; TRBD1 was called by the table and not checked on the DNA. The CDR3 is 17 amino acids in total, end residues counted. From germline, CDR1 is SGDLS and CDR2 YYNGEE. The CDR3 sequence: CASSVATGASSGNTTYF.

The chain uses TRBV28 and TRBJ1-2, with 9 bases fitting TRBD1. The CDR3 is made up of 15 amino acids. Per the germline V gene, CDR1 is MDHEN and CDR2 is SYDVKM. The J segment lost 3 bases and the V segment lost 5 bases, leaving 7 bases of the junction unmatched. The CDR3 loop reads CASSLTGGSDYGYTF. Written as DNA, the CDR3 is TGTGCCAGCAGTCTTACAGGGGGCAGCGACTATGGCTACACCTTC.

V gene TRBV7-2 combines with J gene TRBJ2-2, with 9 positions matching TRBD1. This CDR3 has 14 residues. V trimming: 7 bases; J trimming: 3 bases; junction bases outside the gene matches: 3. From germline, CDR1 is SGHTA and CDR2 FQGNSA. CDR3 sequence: CASNDRGDTGELFF. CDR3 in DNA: TGTGCCAGCAATGACAGGGGGGACACCGGGGAGCTGTTTTTT.

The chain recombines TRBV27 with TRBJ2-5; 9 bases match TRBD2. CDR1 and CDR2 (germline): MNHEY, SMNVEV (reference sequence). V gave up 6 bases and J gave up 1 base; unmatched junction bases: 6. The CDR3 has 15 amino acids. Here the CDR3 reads CASRVGLASQETQYF. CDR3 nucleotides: TGTGCCAGCAGGGTTGGACTAGCGTCCCAAGAGACCCAGTACTTC.

The CDR3 sequence: CASSDRVDNSYEQYF. The CDR3 DNA is TGTGCCAGCAGCGACCGGGTCGACAACTCCTACGAGCAGTACTTC. The chain uses TRBV9 and TRBJ2-7; D call uncertain. The V gene's germline CDR1 is SGDLS and CDR2 YYNGEE. Trimming took off 3 bases at V and 0 bases at J, with 13 bases between the two ends. This CDR3 is built from 15 residues.

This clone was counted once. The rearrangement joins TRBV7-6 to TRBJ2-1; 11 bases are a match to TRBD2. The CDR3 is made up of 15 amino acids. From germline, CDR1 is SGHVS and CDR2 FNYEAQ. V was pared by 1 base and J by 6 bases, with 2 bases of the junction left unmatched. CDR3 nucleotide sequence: TGTGCCAGCAGCTTAGGACTAGCGGGGTCCAATGAGCAGTTCTTC. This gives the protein CASSLGLAGSNEQFF.

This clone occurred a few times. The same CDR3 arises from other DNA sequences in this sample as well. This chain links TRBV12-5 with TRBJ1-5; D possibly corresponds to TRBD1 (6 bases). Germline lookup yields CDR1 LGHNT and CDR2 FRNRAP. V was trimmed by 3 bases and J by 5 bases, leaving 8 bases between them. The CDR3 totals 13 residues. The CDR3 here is CASGFGGDQPQHF. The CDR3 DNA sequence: TGTGCTAGTGGTTTTGGGGGCGATCAGCCCCAGCATTTT.

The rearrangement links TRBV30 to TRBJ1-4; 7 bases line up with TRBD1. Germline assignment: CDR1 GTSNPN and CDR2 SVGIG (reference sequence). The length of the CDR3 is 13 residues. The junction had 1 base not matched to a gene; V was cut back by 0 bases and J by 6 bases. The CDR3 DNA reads TGTGCCTGGAGTGTAGGGACAGATGAAAAACTGTTTTTT. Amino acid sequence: CAWSVGTDEKLFF.

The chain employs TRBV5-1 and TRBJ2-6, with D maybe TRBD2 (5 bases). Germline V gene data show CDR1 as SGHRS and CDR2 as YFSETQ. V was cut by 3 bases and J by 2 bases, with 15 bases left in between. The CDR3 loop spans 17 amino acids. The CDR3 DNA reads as TGCGCCAGCAGCTCCCGGGATCCTTTCCCTGGGGCCAACGTCCTGACTTTC. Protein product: CASSSRDPFPGANVLTF. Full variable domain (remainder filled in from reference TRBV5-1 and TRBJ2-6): KAGVTQTPRYLIKTRGQQVTLSCSPISGHRSVSWYQQTPGQGLQFLFEYFSETQRNKGNFPGRFSGRQFSNSRSEMNVSTLELGDSALYLCASSSRDPFPGANVLTFGAGSRLTVL.

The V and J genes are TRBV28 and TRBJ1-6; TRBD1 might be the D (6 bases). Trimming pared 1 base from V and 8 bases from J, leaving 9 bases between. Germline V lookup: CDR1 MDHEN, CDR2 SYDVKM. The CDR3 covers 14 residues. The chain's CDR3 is CASSLSSGDSPLHF. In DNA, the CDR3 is TGTGCCAGCAGTTTATCGTCAGGGGATTCACCCCTCCACTTT.

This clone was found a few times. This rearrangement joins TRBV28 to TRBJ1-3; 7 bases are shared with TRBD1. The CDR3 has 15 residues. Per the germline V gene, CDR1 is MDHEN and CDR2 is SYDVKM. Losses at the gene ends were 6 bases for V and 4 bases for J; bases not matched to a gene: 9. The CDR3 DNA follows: TGTGCCAGCAGCCAAGGGGGCTTGGTGGGAAACACCATATATTTT. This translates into CASSQGGLVGNTIYF.